This TCR beta chain was found in a study of blood T cells in healthy people across ages. At the level of the study: Template switching retrieved approximately one barcoded beta molecule for each two T cells. Broader study findings: PBMCs were not sorted, which prevented a conclusive comparison of naive versus antigen-experienced cells.

Roughly 10 milliliters of peripheral blood were drawn from each donor. Trimming left V 0 bases short and J 1 base short, with 7 bases between. The CDR3 consists of 14 residues. Germline V gives CDR1 LNHNV, CDR2 YYDKDF (reference sequence). The second PCR ran roughly 6 to 11 cycles with a sample-barcoded 5' primer and J-beta primers. A tag from a template-switch adaptor with 12 random nucleotides marked each cDNA molecule. Each CDR3 protein gets one entry after TCRdb re-called the 5' RACE reads with MiXCR. The table includes over 600,000 distinct CDR3 sequences, more than 55% detected once. Points on this clonotype: Its antigen is still unknown.

V usage is TRBV15 and J usage is TRBJ2-7; D unclear. This receptor was obtained from a man aged 40-49 years in good health. The specimen sequenced was blood. This CDR3 is CATSRDGASYEQYF. The CDR3 DNA reads TGTGCCACCAGCAGAGATGGTGCGTCCTACGAGCAGTACTTC.